The 32 T cell receptor beta chains listed next were all sequenced from one sample in a study of OX40 agonist ivuxolimab in advanced cancers. Method: immunoSEQ multiplex PCR; TCRdb's copy keeps in-frame clones and lacks some. The sample shows just over 90,000 clones, under 95% of them seen only once. The material sequenced was CD4+ or CD8+ T cells sorted from blood, taken in a trial of the OX40 agonist ivuxolimab. The source is an adult with an advanced solid tumor such as melanoma, head and neck, liver or kidney cancer.

The chain links TRBV10-1 to TRBJ2-3, with TRBD2 identical over 12 bases. V shed 8 bases, J shed 7 bases, and the junction held 13 bases outside the gene matches. The CDR3 has 16 residues. In germline, CDR1 is WNHNN, CDR2 SYGVQD (reference sequence). The CDR3 spells CASPRTSGVDPHTQYF. CDR3 nucleotides: TGCGCCAGCCCACGGACTAGCGGGGTCGATCCGCATACGCAGTATTTT.

This chain connects TRBV4-1 to TRBJ1-2; the D gene is possibly TRBD1 (6 bases). The CDR3 has 18 residues. CDR1 and CDR2 (germline): MGHRA, YSYEKL. With 0 bases removed from V and 6 bases from J, the gap between germline ends came to 23 bases. CDR3 DNA: TGCGCCAGCAGCCAAGAACAGCACCGAGGACAGCTATTGGATGGCTACACCTTC. Translating gives CASSQEQHRGQLLDGYTF.

The chain couples TRBV6-5 to TRBJ1-1; unclear D gene. V was trimmed by 5 bases and J by 1 base, leaving 11 bases between them. The CDR3 is 14 amino acids. The germline CDR1 and CDR2 sequences are MNHEY and SVGAGI. The DNA of the CDR3 is TGTGCCAGCAGTCACAGTTTGGGGAACACTGAAGCTTTCTTT. Translating gives CASSHSLGNTEAFF.

This chain joins TRBV4-1 and TRBJ2-7, with D perhaps matching TRBD1 (6 bases). V lost 3 bases to trimming and J lost 2 bases, with 11 bases between them. The length of the CDR3 is 14 residues. CDR1 and CDR2 from the germline V gene are MGHRA and YSYEKL. This CDR3 reads CASSHRQEAYEQYF. In nucleotides, the CDR3 is TGCGCCAGCAGCCACAGACAGGAGGCCTACGAGCAGTACTTC.

V and J are TRBV4-3 and TRBJ1-4, with D perhaps TRBD1 (6 bases). Deletions cut 1 base from V and 8 bases from J, with 20 bases between. The CDR3 totals 17 residues. The germline V gene encodes CDR1 LGHNA and CDR2 YSLEER. DNA of the CDR3: TGCGCCAGCAGCCAAGGAGGGGTCAGGGGAGTAGGAGAAAAACTGTTTTTT. Translation: CASSQGGVRGVGEKLFF.

This chain uses TRBV18 with TRBJ1-1, with unresolved D. The ends were cut back, 2 bases at V and 0 bases at J, with 7 bases in the middle. The germline CDR1 and CDR2 sequences are KGHSH and LQKENI. CDR3 length equals 14 residues. CDR3 in amino acids: CASSPSGMNTEAFF. The CDR3 nucleotides are TGTGCCAGCTCACCATCAGGCATGAACACTGAAGCTTTCTTT.

The CDR3 here is CASSATLGSHTEAFF. The CDR3 DNA reads TGTGCCAGCAGCGCCACCCTCGGGAGTCACACTGAAGCTTTCTTT. The chain joins TRBV7-6 to TRBJ1-1, with D uncertain. From germline, CDR1 is SGHVS and CDR2 FNYEAQ. The CDR3 sequence is 15 residues long. V was clipped by 5 bases and J by 3 bases, with 16 bases between them.

V and J are TRBV5-1 and TRBJ2-1; 8 positions match TRBD2. The germline CDR1 and CDR2 sequences are SGHRS and YFSETQ. V gave up 4 bases and J gave up 0 bases; unmatched junction bases: 6. CDR3 size: 16 residues. The CDR3 protein is CASSHSSGSSYNEQFF. The DNA of the CDR3 is TGCGCCAGCAGCCATTCAAGCGGGAGCTCCTACAATGAGCAGTTCTTC.

The rearrangement uses TRBV19 and TRBJ1-4; TRBD1 matches at 7 bases. CDR3 length equals 16 residues. Germline assignment: CDR1 LNHDA and CDR2 SQIVND (reference sequence). The J segment lost 7 bases and the V segment lost 3 bases, leaving 11 bases of the junction unmatched. The CDR3 is CASSMHNRGFSEKLFF. In DNA, the CDR3 is TGTGCCAGTAGTATGCATAACAGGGGCTTTAGTGAAAAACTGTTTTTT. Supplemented by reference TRBV19 and TRBJ1-4, the full variable domain reads DGGITQSPKYLFRKEGQNVTLSCEQNLNHDAMYWYRQDPGQGLRLIYYSQIVNDFQKGDIAEGYSVSREKKESFPLTVTSAQKNPTAFYLCASSMHNRGFSEKLFFGSGTQLSVL.

This rearrangement joins TRBV6-5 to TRBJ2-7; D uncertain. The germline V gene has CDR1 MNHEY and CDR2 SVGAGI. There are 11 residues in the CDR3. V was trimmed by 7 bases and J by 1 base, leaving 5 bases between them. The CDR3 here is CASTGSYEQYF. DNA of the CDR3: TGTGCCAGCACCGGGTCCTACGAGCAGTACTTC.

J is TRBJ1-5 and V is TRBV27; 8 bases line up with TRBD1. With V trimmed by 4 bases and J by 7 bases, 6 bases remained unmatched. This CDR3 has 14 amino acids. Germline CDR1 MNHEY, CDR2 SMNVEV (reference sequence). The CDR3 nucleotides read TGTGCCAGCAGTTCGACAGGGGAGGGACAGCCCCAGCATTTT. It is translated as CASSSTGEGQPQHF.

CDR3 DNA sequence: TGTGCCAGCAGCTTCGGGAACACTGAAGCTTTCTTT. Encoded protein: CASSFGNTEAFF. The chain joins TRBV7-9 to TRBJ1-1; D gene ambiguous. This CDR3 contains 12 residues. V was trimmed by 3 bases and J by 1 base, leaving 3 bases between them. Germline-derived CDR1 and CDR2 are SEHNR and FQNEAQ (reference sequence).

The genes are TRBV5-1 and TRBJ2-2, with 11 bases identical to TRBD2. Germline V gene data show CDR1 as SGHRS and CDR2 as YFSETQ. After removal of 4 bases from V and 0 bases from J, the junction contained 8 bases not matched to a gene. The length of the CDR3 is 18 residues. The CDR3 coding sequence is TGCGCCAGCAGCATCAACCCGGGACTAGCGGCGAACACCGGGGAGCTGTTTTTT. This sequence encodes CASSINPGLAANTGELFF. Supplemented by reference TRBV5-1 and TRBJ2-2, the full variable domain reads KAGVTQTPRYLIKTRGQQVTLSCSPISGHRSVSWYQQTPGQGLQFLFEYFSETQRNKGNFPGRFSGRQFSNSRSEMNVSTLELGDSALYLCASSINPGLAANTGELFFGEGSRLTVL.

J is TRBJ2-7 and V is TRBV15; TRBD2 is a possible D gene (7 bases). The V and J ends lost 3 bases and 0 bases respectively, with 12 bases between them. The length of the CDR3 is 15 residues. Germline CDR1 is LNHNV and CDR2 is YYDKDF (reference sequence). This CDR3 reads CATSSHGGPSYEQYF. In DNA, the CDR3 is TGTGCCACCAGCAGCCACGGGGGGCCCTCCTACGAGCAGTACTTC.

The chain uses TRBV28 and TRBJ2-3; D gene uncertain. Germline loops: CDR1 MDHEN, CDR2 SYDVKM. The CDR3 covers 11 residues. V was shortened by 6 bases and J by 2 bases, with 3 bases between the two germline ends. The CDR3 loop is CASSLTDTQYF. CDR3 DNA sequence: TGTGCCAGCAGCCTCACAGATACGCAGTATTTT.

The J gene is TRBJ2-7, the V gene TRBV10-2; no firm D call. This CDR3 contains 14 residues. V was trimmed by 7 bases and J by 4 bases, leaving 17 bases between them. The germline V gene has CDR1 WSHSY and CDR2 SAAADI. The CDR3 protein is CASTPTETIYEQYF. The CDR3 DNA follows: TGCGCCAGCACCCCGACGGAGACGATATACGAGCAGTACTTC.

The gene calls are TRBV9 and TRBJ2-7; D not certain. Trimming cost V 0 bases and J 5 bases, with 15 bases left between them. Germline CDR1 SGDLS, CDR2 YYNGEE. This CDR3 is built from 15 residues. The CDR3 sequence is CASSVEGRLPNEQYF. As DNA, the CDR3 is TGTGCCAGCAGCGTAGAGGGAAGGTTACCCAACGAGCAGTACTTC. Filled out from reference TRBV9 and TRBJ2-7, the complete variable domain reads DSGVTQTPKHLITATGQRVTLRCSPRSGDLSVYWYQQSLDQGLQFLIQYYNGEERAKGNILERFSAQQFPDLHSELNLSSLELGDSALYFCASSVEGRLPNEQYFGPGTRLTVT.

The chain links TRBV9 to TRBJ1-2, with 7 bases identical to TRBD1. Germline CDR1 and CDR2: SGDLS and YYNGEE. With V trimmed by 3 bases and J by 6 bases, 2 bases remained unmatched. The CDR3 totals 12 residues. Here the CDR3 DNA reads TGTGCCAGCAGCGGCCAGGGGGATGGCTACACCTTC. Its protein is CASSGQGDGYTF.

This chain uses TRBV5-1 with TRBJ2-7; 7 bases match TRBD1. CDR3 length equals 15 residues. J lost 4 bases, V lost 5 bases, and 12 bases had no gene match. Germline CDR1 and CDR2: SGHRS and YFSETQ. The CDR3 reads CASRPDRLGFYEQYF. CDR3 bases: TGCGCCAGCAGACCGGACAGGTTGGGATTTTACGAGCAGTACTTC.

CDR3 region: CASSPFTSGSFKAETQYF. The CDR3 bases are TGCGCCAGCAGCCCCTTCACTAGCGGGAGTTTCAAGGCGGAGACCCAGTACTTC. This chain connects TRBV5-1 to TRBJ2-5; 11 positions match TRBD2. Trimming removed 4 bases from V and 5 bases from J; junction bases left unmatched: 16. CDR3 length: 18 amino acids. Per the germline V gene, CDR1 is SGHRS and CDR2 is YFSETQ.

This clone appeared a single time. The same CDR3 is also encoded by other DNA sequences in this sample. CDR3 sequence: CAISELGNTEAFF. The DNA of the CDR3 is TGTGCCATCAGTGAGCTAGGGAACACTGAAGCTTTCTTT. This chain uses TRBV10-3 with TRBJ1-1, with no clear D. V lost 2 bases and J lost 1, with 5 bases in between. Germline CDR1 ENHRY, CDR2 SYGVKD. CDR3 length: 13 amino acids.

This sequence joins TRBV7-8 and TRBJ2-7; a weak D match, TRBD1 (5 bases). CDR1 and CDR2 (germline): SGHVS, FQNEAQ. V was clipped by 1 base and J by 6 bases, with 10 bases between them. The length of the CDR3 is 13 residues. The CDR3: CASSLGLGVEQYF. The CDR3 DNA follows: TGTGCCAGCAGCTTAGGATTAGGGGTCGAGCAGTACTTC.

The chain employs TRBV18 and TRBJ2-1; the D is unclear. V lost 3 bases and J 8 bases, leaving 11 bases between the germline ends. Germline lookup yields CDR1 KGHSH and CDR2 LQKENI. The CDR3 is 13 residues long. The CDR3 sequence: CASSPVKWDEQFF. CDR3 coding DNA: TGTGCCAGCTCACCGGTGAAATGGGATGAGCAGTTCTTC.

The rearrangement joins TRBV7-8 to TRBJ2-2; TRBD2 agrees at 7 bases. V shed 4 bases, J shed 6 bases, and the junction held 8 bases outside the gene matches. This CDR3 is built from 15 residues. Looked up from germline, CDR1 is SGHVS and CDR2 is FQNEAQ. The CDR3 DNA follows: TGTGCCAGCAGCTCGGGTCGGGGGGAGTCCGGGGAGCTGTTTTTT. Residues: CASSSGRGESGELFF.

The V and J genes are TRBV27 and TRBJ1-2, with a possible D match to TRBD1 (6 bases). The germline V gene encodes CDR1 MNHEY and CDR2 SMNVEV (reference sequence). Trimming took off 6 bases at V and 4 bases at J, with 21 bases between the two ends. There are 16 residues in the CDR3. The CDR3 DNA reads TGTGCCAGCAGCCTGTCATGGGGGGCGCGGGGCTATGGCTACACCTTC. Translating gives CASSLSWGARGYGYTF.

The chain links TRBV19 to TRBJ2-5, with 10 bases matching TRBD1. The end of the DNA is better explained by TRBJ2-7, so the J call may be wrong. The CDR3 loop spans 14 amino acids. The germline CDR1 and CDR2 sequences are LNHDA and SQIVND (reference sequence). The CDR3 nucleotides read TGTGCCAGTAGTCTTCGACAGGGGGCGTACGAGCAGTACTTC. Encoded protein: CASSLRQGAYEQYF.

The chain links TRBV5-1 to TRBJ1-2; 8 bases align to TRBD1. The J segment lost 0 bases and the V segment lost 9 bases, leaving 4 bases of the junction unmatched. The germline V gene has CDR1 SGHRS and CDR2 YFSETQ. This CDR3 has 13 amino acids. CDR3: CATGDRPNYGYTF. The DNA for the CDR3 is TGCGCCACCGGGGACAGGCCTAACTATGGCTACACCTTC.

Points on this clone: Compared with germline, one end of the junction differs, possibly owing to a read error. The chain combines TRBV18 with TRBJ1-4, with D unclear. The CDR3 is made up of 16 amino acids. Per the germline V gene, CDR1 is KGHSH and CDR2 is LQKENI. CDR3 amino acids: CASSPRGEGANEKLFF. Here the CDR3 DNA reads TGTGCCAGCTCCCCACGCGGTGAGGGTGCTAATGAAAAACTGTTTTTT. Variable domain in full (rest from reference TRBV18 and TRBJ1-4): NAGVMQNPRHLVRRRGQEARLRCSPMKGHSHVYWYRQLPEEGLKFMVYLQKENIIDESGMPKERFSAEFPKEGPSILRIQQVVRGDSAAYFCASSPRGEGANEKLFFGSGTQLSVL.

V is TRBV15 and J is TRBJ1-2, with 9 bases fitting TRBD1. Looked up from germline, CDR1 is LNHNV and CDR2 is YYDKDF (reference sequence). Trimming cost V 3 bases and J 7 bases; bases outside gene matches: 15. The CDR3 covers 17 residues. CDR3 sequence: CATSSFPGQGELGGYTF. The DNA of the CDR3 is TGTGCCACCAGCAGCTTCCCGGGACAGGGAGAGCTTGGTGGCTACACCTTC.

The chain has TRBV5-6 and TRBJ1-1; D not certain. The germline V gene encodes CDR1 SGHDT and CDR2 YYEEEE. The CDR3 totals 12 residues. V shed 3 bases and J shed 6 bases, with 9 bases lying between them. The DNA of the CDR3 is TGTGCCAGCAGCTCCTCGGTAGCTGAAGCTTTCTTT. This codes for CASSSSVAEAFF.

The chain recombines TRBV19 with TRBJ2-7; 10 bases align to TRBD2. With V trimmed by 5 bases and J by 1 base, 5 bases remained unmatched. Germline V gene lookup returns CDR1 LNHDA and CDR2 SQIVND (reference sequence). CDR3 length: 15 residues. The CDR3 DNA sequence: TGTGCCAGTAGTCCAGGACTAGCGGTATCCTACGAGCAGTACTTC. Translation gives CASSPGLAVSYEQYF.

Only one count was recorded for this clone. V and J are TRBV7-6 and TRBJ2-3; D may be TRBD2 (7 bases). CDR1 is SGHVS and CDR2 is FNYEAQ in the germline V gene. CDR3 size: 17 residues. V was pared by 1 base and J by 2 bases, with 16 bases between. CDR3 nucleotides: TGTGCCAGCAGCTTAGGTTCCGTCGGGGGGCACACAGATACGCAGTATTTT. Its translation is CASSLGSVGGHTDTQYF. The full variable domain, completed using reference TRBV7-6 and TRBJ2-3, is GAGVSQSPRYKVTKRGQDVALRCDPISGHVSLYWYRQALGQGPEFLTYFNYEAQQDKSGLPNDRFSAERPEGSISTLTIQRTEQRDSAMYRCASSLGSVGGHTDTQYFGPGTRLTVL.